This T cell receptor beta chain was sequenced during a study of cytomegalovirus exposure and HLA in healthy donors. Study-wide points: In a later analysis, HLA-associated beta chains showed higher expansion and lower generation probabilities than comparable chains. In a later analysis, TCR beta V- and J-gene trimming was associated with a missense DCLRE1C variant.

The CDR3 runs to 14 residues. Germline V lookup: CDR1 MNHEY, CDR2 SMNVEV (reference sequence). V was pared by 3 bases and J by 1 base, with 9 bases between. Details on this clone: Its antigen is not known.

It was with 60 Vbeta and 13 Jbeta primers that the PCR ran. The method was immunoSEQ multiplex PCR; TCRdb's version includes in-frame clones alone and lacks a portion of them. The sample holds 100,000 to 150,000 clones, more than 65% seen once. The source is a man between 18 and 35 years old in good health and CMV-seropositive. The chain couples TRBV27 to TRBJ1-1; no firm D call. The sample was PBMCs. In DNA form, the CDR3 reads TGTGCCAGCAGTTTGAAACATGAGAACACTGAAGCTTTCTTT. The encoded protein is CASSLKHENTEAFF.